This T cell receptor (beta chain) appears in the sequencing data of a study of blood T cell repertoires in COVID-19. Study information: From T cells, B-cell-depleted T cells, or PBMCs came the material, which was cDNA or gDNA.

V lost 5 bases to trimming and J lost 1 base, with 12 bases between them. The CDR3 totals 16 residues. Germline V gene data show CDR1 as KGHSH and CDR2 as LQKENI. Assay used: immunoSEQ multiplex PCR; TCRdb lists only in-frame clones, some missing. The sample records approximately 160,000 clones, around 81% being singletons. This chain joins TRBV18 and TRBJ2-6; D is ambiguous. Sequenced: peripheral blood. The sequence came from a man aged 55 to 70 with active or convalescent COVID-19. The CDR3 spells CASSATGLSGANVLTF. The CDR3 DNA sequence: TGTGCCAGCTCAGCCACGGGTTTATCTGGGGCCAACGTCCTGACTTTC. The variable domain in full, completed from reference TRBV18 and TRBJ2-6, reads NAGVMQNPRHLVRRRGQEARLRCSPMKGHSHVYWYRQLPEEGLKFMVYLQKENIIDESGMPKERFSAEFPKEGPSILRIQQVVRGDSAAYFCASSATGLSGANVLTFGAGSRLTVL.